This T cell receptor beta chain came from a study of T cell responses to AZD1222 COVID-19 vaccine. Notes on the study in general: Just a handful of AZD1222 recipients tested seropositive at baseline. It should be noted that donors were predominantly white British and more often female, and clonal diversity was possibly underestimated. Spike-specific TCR breadth and depth both grew after two AZD1222 doses.

In the case of this clone: Its specificity is unknown.

Looked up from germline, CDR1 is SGHRS and CDR2 is YFSETQ. The length of the CDR3 is 17 residues. V lost 2 bases and J lost 6; bases outside the gene matches: 16. The data were produced by immunoSEQ multiplex PCR, yet TCRdb's version contains in-frame clones alone and is incomplete. This table holds under 150,000 clones, around 86% found once. Source: peripheral blood, taken on day 0 of MenACWY control vaccination. The clonotype originates from an adult in good health. The chain employs TRBV5-1 and TRBJ1-2; 7 nucleotides match TRBD1. The CDR3: CASSFTGTEHQADGYTF. CDR3 DNA sequence: TGCGCCAGCAGCTTCACCGGGACAGAACACCAAGCGGATGGCTACACCTTC. The whole variable domain, remainder taken from reference TRBV5-1 and TRBJ1-2, is KAGVTQTPRYLIKTRGQQVTLSCSPISGHRSVSWYQQTPGQGLQFLFEYFSETQRNKGNFPGRFSGRQFSNSRSEMNVSTLELGDSALYLCASSFTGTEHQADGYTFGSGTRLTVV.